The 9 T cell receptor beta chains presented below share a single source sample, sequenced in a study of cytomegalovirus exposure and HLA in healthy donors. The PCR contained 60 Vbeta and 13 Jbeta primers. Produced via immunoSEQ multiplex PCR; TCRdb's table is partial and in-frame only. The sample holds about 100,000 clones, 70% to 85% seen once. Input material: PBMCs. These receptors came from a male donor in good health and CMV-seronegative.

V and J are TRBV6-5 and TRBJ2-5; perhaps TRBD2 as D (5 bases). Germline lookup yields CDR1 MNHEY and CDR2 SVGAGI. V lost 2 bases and J 7 bases, leaving 14 bases between the germline ends. The CDR3 totals 14 residues. CDR3 sequence reads: CASSYQSYEGTQYF. The CDR3 DNA follows: TGTGCCAGCAGTTACCAGTCCTACGAGGGGACCCAGTACTTC.

The chain carries TRBV25-1 and TRBJ2-2, with 10 bases aligning to TRBD1. The germline V gene encodes CDR1 MGHDK and CDR2 SYGVNS. Trimming cost V 1 base and J 4 bases; bases outside gene matches: 6. The CDR3 length is 17 residues. The CDR3 coding sequence is TGTGCCAGCAGTGAATCGACAGGGGGCCAGGTCACCGGGGAGCTGTTTTTT. Translated, it gives CASSESTGGQVTGELFF.

The gene calls are TRBV28 and TRBJ2-7; TRBD1 is a possible D gene (7 bases). The CDR3 loop spans 14 amino acids. Germline assignment: CDR1 MDHEN and CDR2 SYDVKM. Between the trimmed V and J ends, which lost 6 bases and 0 bases, there was a span of 12 bases. In nucleotides, the CDR3 is TGTGCCAGCAGGGGGCAGGGGGGCTCCTACGAGCAGTACTTC. It yields the protein CASRGQGGSYEQYF.

In this sample, this clone turned up a few times. The V call is TRBV23-1, the J call TRBJ2-1; TRBD2 aligns across 8 bases. TRBV23-1 is known as an ORF, though its function is uncertain. The CDR3 extends over 16 amino acids. J lost 7 bases, V lost 4 bases, and 12 bases had no gene match. The CDR3 DNA is TGCGCCAGCAGTCCCTTCGATTGCGGGAGGAGGAATGAGCAGTTCTTC. This gives the protein CASSPFDCGRRNEQFF.

On this clone: Other DNA sequences in this specimen translate into the identical CDR3. The rearrangement links TRBV2 to TRBJ1-1, with 8 bases that match TRBD1. From germline, CDR1 is SNHLY and CDR2 FYNNEI. This CDR3 has 14 amino acids. J lost 4 bases, V lost 4 bases, and 5 bases had no gene match. CDR3 residues: CASSGGQGSTEAFF. In DNA, the CDR3 is TGTGCCAGCAGTGGCGGACAGGGTAGCACTGAAGCTTTCTTT.

V usage is TRBV5-4 and J usage is TRBJ2-5, with a tentative D call TRBD2 (6 bases). Germline lookup yields CDR1 SGHNT and CDR2 YYREEE (reference sequence). The CDR3 covers 11 residues. V gave up 4 bases and J gave up 5 bases, with 6 bases separating them. The CDR3 sequence is CASSGGETQYF. The CDR3 nucleotides are TGTGCCAGCAGCGGGGGGGAGACCCAGTACTTC.

There are a few counts of this clone. The J gene is TRBJ2-1, the V gene TRBV27; 11 bases match TRBD2. After removal of 5 bases from V and 4 bases from J, the junction contained 7 bases not matched to a gene. This CDR3 is 16 amino acids long. CDR1 is MNHEY, CDR2 SMNVEV, per germline (reference sequence). The CDR3 DNA reads TGTGCCAGCAGTCCGTTAACTAGCGGGAGATACAATGAGCAGTTCTTC. Its protein product is CASSPLTSGRYNEQFF.

J is TRBJ1-5 and V is TRBV5-1; 11 bases map to TRBD1. With V trimmed by 0 bases and J by 6 bases, 5 bases remained unmatched. The CDR3 has 16 amino acids. CDR1 and CDR2 (germline): SGHRS, YFSETQ. For the CDR3, the DNA is TGCGCCAGCAGCTTGGGGGACAGGGGGGTTTCTCAGCCCCAGCATTTT. Its translation is CASSLGDRGVSQPQHF.

V gene TRBV18 combines with J gene TRBJ1-5, with a tentative D call TRBD1 (6 bases). Germline-derived CDR1 and CDR2 are KGHSH and LQKENI. The germline V and J ends were trimmed by 1 base and 7 bases, with 11 bases remaining between them. This CDR3 contains 14 residues. The CDR3 protein is CASSPQGQGQPQHF. The DNA for the CDR3 is TGTGCCAGCTCACCACAGGGGCAGGGGCAGCCCCAGCATTTT.